The 3 T cell receptor beta chains in this list originate from one sample, sequenced in a study of TET2 disruption in CD19-targeted CAR T cells. Treatment specified: autologous CTL019 cells: CD19 CAR with 4-1BB and CD3 zeta domains. Measured with immunoSEQ multiplex PCR; TCRdb has only the in-frame clones, and not every one. Here the sample table reports fewer than 30,000 clones. These TCRs' antigens remain unknown. Source: CD8- CAR+ T cells sorted from cultured blood T cells, taken for CD19 CAR T cell therapy. Regarding subset: CD8-negative CAR-positive T cells from the infusion product. The source is a man between 65 and 85 years old with chronic lymphocytic leukemia.

As regards this clone: The CDR3 end lies 3 residues beyond the end of the read and is filled in from the germline J gene. This chain joins TRBV6-2 or TRBV6-3 and TRBJ1-5, with D perhaps TRBD1 (5 bases). Germline loops: CDR1 MNHEY, CDR2 SVGEGT. The CDR3 has 14 amino acids. Deletions cut 6 bases from V and 6 bases from J, with 15 bases between. CDR3 loop: CASRDPGGGQPQHF. The part of the CDR3 DNA that was read is TGTGCCAGCAGAGACCCGGGGGGGGGTCAGCCC.

This clone ranks as medium-sized in terms of frequency. The read ends 3 residues shy of where the CDR3 ends; the end is completed using the germline J gene. The V gene is TRBV14, the J gene TRBJ2-3; the match to TRBD1 covers 8 bases. CDR1 and CDR2 from the germline V gene are SGHDN and FVKESK. The V and J ends lost 1 base and 1 base, in that order; junction bases with no gene match: 7. This CDR3 is 17 amino acids long. CDR3 sequence: CASSQGVTTGGTDTQYF. The sequenced CDR3 bases are TGTGCCAGCAGCCAAGGAGTTACGACAGGGGGCACAGATACG.

In the case of this clone: One end of the junction is discordant with germline, which a read error may explain. The CDR3 end falls 3 residues outside the read, so it is completed with the germline J gene. The chain recombines TRBV7-3 with TRBJ1-6; D perhaps matches TRBD1 (6 bases). CDR1 SGHTA and CDR2 FQGTGA come from the germline V gene. The CDR3 length is 15 residues. The covered CDR3 bases are TGTTCCAGCAGCTTAGAAGGGACACCTAATTCTCCC. Translated: CSSSLEGTPNSP. The whole CDR3 is CSSSLEGTPNSPLHF.